A selection of T cell receptor beta chains follows, all from one sample in a study of T-cell reconstitution after alpha-beta-depleted transplantation in children. One entry per CDR3 protein, called by TCRdb with MiXCR from the PCR reads. Of fewer than 750,000 distinct CDR3 sequences detected, around 27% appear once; the ten largest clones hold 35% to 40%. The source material was PBMCs, sampled before TCRalphabeta/CD19-depleted stem cell transplant. The receptors stem from a boy younger than two with Wiskott-Aldrich syndrome, due to receive a stem cell transplant. The CDR3 runs from the conserved cysteine through the conserved F or W. Each record gives: V gene, J gene, D gene, clone size, CDR3 protein, CDR3 DNA. D genes are given only for firm matches. Some rows have no size entry. The others give once, few or many, or a class for an expanded clone.

TRBV10-3	TRBJ2-7	.	once	CAISDRQEQYF	TGTGCCATCAGTGACCGGCAGGAGCAGTACTTC
TRBV7-9	TRBJ1-1	TRBD1	few	CASSLEGTGGDTEAFF	TGTGCCAGCAGCTTAGAAGGGACAGGAGGCGATACTGAAGCTTTCTTT
TRBV5-4	TRBJ2-5	TRBD1	.	CASSWTGFWETQYF	TGTGCCAGCAGCTGGACAGGGTTTTGGGAGACCCAGTACTTC
TRBV27	TRBJ2-7	.	.	CASSLNNRMTYEQYF	TGTGCCAGCAGTTTAAACAATCGTATGACCTACGAGCAGTACTTC
TRBV5-1	TRBJ1-2	TRBD1	few	CASSFLPPGQGLYGYTF	TGCGCCAGCAGCTTTCTACCTCCGGGACAGGGCCTCTATGGCTACACCTTC
TRBV30	TRBJ2-3	.	few	CAWSAGGTDTQYF	TGTGCCTGGAGTGCGGGAGGCACAGATACGCAGTATTTT
TRBV20-1	TRBJ2-7	.	.	CCARDKGFGSSYEQYF	TGCTGTGCTAGAGATAAGGGGTTTGGTAGCTCCTACGAGCAGTACTTC
TRBV12-3/TRBV12-4	TRBJ2-7	.	few	CASSRQMSQILYEQYF	TGTGCCAGCAGCCGCCAGATGTCTCAGATATTATACGAGCAGTACTTC
TRBV11-2	TRBJ2-7	TRBD2	.	CASSPTSGNLSYEQYF	TGTGCCAGCAGCCCCACTAGCGGCAACCTCTCCTACGAGCAGTACTTC
TRBV20-1	TRBJ1-2	TRBD1	few	CSARASDRVYGYTF	TGCAGTGCTAGAGCTTCCGACAGGGTCTATGGCTACACCTTC
TRBV5-1	TRBJ2-1	TRBD1	.	CASSFNAGQDNEQFF	TGCGCCAGCAGTTTTAATGCCGGACAGGACAATGAGCAGTTCTTC
TRBV3-1	TRBJ2-4	.	few	CASSHEAGKAKNIQYF	TGTGCCAGCAGCCACGAGGCAGGGAAGGCCAAAAACATTCAGTACTTC
TRBV14	TRBJ2-1	.	few	CASSQDPYPLEQFF	TGTGCCAGCAGCCAAGATCCATATCCCCTCGAGCAGTTCTTC
TRBV7-9	TRBJ2-2	.	.	CASSLGWTVPYTGELFF	TGTGCCAGCAGCTTAGGTTGGACGGTCCCTTACACCGGGGAGCTGTTTTTT
TRBV28	TRBJ2-7	.	few	CASSLSPEVYEQYF	TGTGCCAGCAGTCTCTCACCCGAGGTCTACGAGCAGTACTTC
TRBV5-1	TRBJ2-1	.	few	CASSLTRITYNEQFF	TGCGCCAGCAGCTTGACGAGGATAACCTACAATGAGCAGTTCTTC
TRBV29-1	TRBJ2-3	TRBD2	.	CSGTSGTSTDTQYF	TGCAGCGGGACTAGCGGGACTAGCACAGATACGCAGTATTTT
TRBV7-6	TRBJ2-7	.	.	CASSSGWGNEQYF	TGTGCCAGCAGCTCAGGTTGGGGGAACGAGCAGTACTTC
TRBV27	TRBJ2-7	.	.	CASSLVPGHYEQYF	TGTGCCAGCAGTTTAGTTCCAGGGCACTACGAGCAGTACTTC
TRBV28	TRBJ1-5	.	.	CASSSPPRGNQPQHF	TGTGCCAGCAGTTCCCCCCCCAGGGGCAATCAGCCCCAGCATTTT
TRBV12-3/TRBV12-4	TRBJ2-1	.	.	CASTSGSVWKNEQFF	TGTGCCAGCACCTCGGGTAGCGTCTGGAAAAATGAGCAGTTCTTC
TRBV4-2	TRBJ2-5	.	.	CASSQSPETQYF	TGTGCCAGCAGCCAGAGCCCGGAGACCCAGTACTTC
TRBV10-2	TRBJ2-7	.	.	CASSVGGINGHEQYF	TGCGCCAGCAGTGTAGGAGGGATTAACGGGCACGAGCAGTACTTC
TRBV11-2	TRBJ2-1	TRBD1	few	CASSPDRGSFNEQFF	TGTGCCAGCAGCCCGGACAGGGGTTCTTTCAATGAGCAGTTCTTC
TRBV28	TRBJ2-2	TRBD1	.	CASSFKGTENTGELFF	TGTGCCAGCAGTTTCAAAGGGACAGAGAACACCGGGGAGCTGTTTTTT
TRBV10-3	TRBJ2-7	TRBD1	few	CAIHSGQGESEQYF	TGTGCCATACATTCGGGACAGGGAGAAAGCGAGCAGTACTTC
TRBV5-1	TRBJ2-1	.	.	CASSLEGSVPFF	TGCGCCAGCAGCTTGGAAGGGTCGGTTCCGTTCTTC
TRBV20-1	TRBJ2-7	.	many	CSARISASSYEQYF	TGCAGTGCTAGGATTAGCGCCAGCTCCTACGAGCAGTACTTC
TRBV12-3/TRBV12-4	TRBJ2-6	.	.	CASLHGSGANVLTF	TGTGCCAGCCTTCACGGGTCTGGGGCCAACGTCCTGACTTTC
TRBV5-1	TRBJ2-1	TRBD2	.	CASSLNGGSNEQFF	TGCGCCAGCAGCTTGAACGGCGGGAGTAATGAGCAGTTCTTC
TRBV5-1	TRBJ2-3	TRBD2	few	CASSFRIAGDTSDTQYF	TGCGCCAGCAGCTTCCGCATAGCGGGAGATACATCGGATACGCAGTATTTT
TRBV7-9	TRBJ1-5	.	.	CASSLAGGAGNQPQHF	TGTGCCAGCAGCTTAGCAGGTGGGGCGGGGAATCAGCCCCAGCATTTT
TRBV5-1	TRBJ2-7	TRBD2	few	CASRIDLAGGTKQYF	TGCGCCAGCAGAATTGACCTAGCGGGAGGTACCAAGCAGTACTTC
TRBV18	TRBJ2-1	TRBD1	few	CASSRTGLGNEQFF	TGTGCCAGCTCACGGACAGGGTTAGGCAATGAGCAGTTCTTC
TRBV27	TRBJ2-2	.	many	CASSDRLNTGELFF	TGTGCCAGCAGTGACAGACTGAACACCGGGGAGCTGTTTTTT
TRBV4-1	TRBJ1-6	.	few	CASSPASNSPLHF	TGCGCCAGCAGCCCGGCTTCGAATTCACCCCTCCACTTT
TRBV5-1	TRBJ2-3	TRBD2	.	CASSLAASGTPSTDTQYF	TGCGCCAGCAGCTTGGCCGCTAGCGGGACCCCTAGCACAGATACGCAGTATTTT